This entry describes one TCR beta chain. Documented time point: blood at routine non-recurrence follow-up after resection. The data were taken from a study of spatial heterogeneity in lung cancer. Study information: Every unique TCR and UMI combination, on average, appeared more than ten times in raw reads.

Germline CDR1 GTSNPN, CDR2 SVGIG (reference sequence). This CDR3 is built from 16 residues. V lost 2 bases, J lost 0 bases, and 13 bases lay in between. From the 5' RACE reads, TCRdb called clonotypes with MiXCR, one entry per CDR3 protein. Of nearly 95,000 distinct CDR3 sequences listed, approximately 19% are singletons. The chain employs TRBV30 and TRBJ1-4; no clear D. The receptor's source is a male donor with early-stage non-small cell lung cancer. The input for sequencing was PBMCs, taken at follow-up. The CDR3 here is CAWSLPRGSTNEKLFF. The CDR3, as DNA: TGTGCCTGGAGTCTTCCCCGAGGATCAACTAATGAAAAACTGTTTTTT.